These 22 T cell receptor beta chains were sequenced from one sample in a study of blood T cell repertoires in COVID-19. Method: immunoSEQ multiplex PCR; TCRdb's copy keeps in-frame clones and lacks some. The sample contains 150,000 to 200,000 clones, roughly 92% of which appear only once. The specimen sequenced was peripheral blood. These receptors all stem from a man younger than 40 with COVID-19, enrolled during active disease.

The rearrangement uses TRBV27 and TRBJ2-3; possibly TRBD2 for D (5 bases). Germline CDR1 and CDR2: MNHEY and SMNVEV (reference sequence). The CDR3 loop spans 14 amino acids. The V and J ends lost 2 bases and 5 bases respectively, with 11 bases between them. The CDR3 sequence is CASSLQTRGDTQYF. CDR3 DNA sequence: TGTGCCAGCAGTTTACAGACACGGGGAGATACGCAGTATTTT.

The chain combines TRBV16 with TRBJ1-1; maybe TRBD1 (5 bases). V was trimmed by 7 bases and J by 4 bases, leaving 16 bases between them. This CDR3 spans 14 amino acids. Per germline, CDR1 KGHSY and CDR2 FQNENV. CDR3 nucleotide sequence: TGTGCCAGCACCCCGAGCGCGGGGGGCACTGAAGCTTTCTTT. Its translation: CASTPSAGGTEAFF. Full variable domain (missing parts from reference TRBV16 and TRBJ1-1): GEEVAQTPKHLVRGEGQKAKLYCAPIKGHSYVFWYQQVLKNEFKFLISFQNENVFDETGMPKERFSAKCLPNSPCSLEIQATKLEDSAVYFCASTPSAGGTEAFFGQGTRLTVV.

This chain uses TRBV5-6 with TRBJ1-3; D not resolved. The CDR3 has 13 amino acids. CDR1 and CDR2 from the germline V gene are SGHDT and YYEEEE. V was pared by 4 bases and J by 1 base, with 6 bases between. The CDR3: CASSPESGNTIYF. In DNA form, the CDR3 reads TGTGCCAGCAGCCCAGAATCTGGAAACACCATATATTTT. Complete variable domain (other parts from reference TRBV5-6 and TRBJ1-3): DAGVTQSPTHLIKTRGQQVTLRCSPKSGHDTVSWYQQALGQGPQFIFQYYEEEERQRGNFPDRFSGHQFPNYSSELNVNALLLGDSALYLCASSPESGNTIYFGEGSWLTVV.

The rearrangement uses TRBV29-1 and TRBJ1-1; D unresolved. Trimming stripped 5 bases from V and 0 bases from J, with 13 bases between. Looked up from germline, CDR1 is SQVTM and CDR2 is ANQGSEA. The CDR3 consists of 14 residues. CDR3 nucleotides: TGCAGCGTTCACCCTCCAGGCATGAACACTGAAGCTTTCTTT. Protein sequence: CSVHPPGMNTEAFF. Looking up the rest from reference TRBV29-1 and TRBJ1-1 gives the full variable domain: SAVISQKPSRDICQRGTSLTIQCQVDSQVTMMFWYRQQPGQSLTLIATANQGSEATYESGFVIDKFPISRPNLTFSTLTVSNMSPEDSSIYLCSVHPPGMNTEAFFGQGTRLTVV.

V usage is TRBV5-4 and J usage is TRBJ1-2; 9 positions match TRBD1. The V and J ends lost 5 bases and 4 bases, in that order; junction bases with no gene match: 9. The CDR3 has 15 amino acids. The germline V gene has CDR1 SGHNT and CDR2 YYREEE (reference sequence). CDR3 loop: CASRDGRTGAYGYTF. For the CDR3, the DNA is TGTGCCAGCAGGGACGGACGGACAGGGGCCTATGGCTACACCTTC.

The chain links TRBV18 to TRBJ1-1; a possible D gene is TRBD1 (6 bases). The CDR3 totals 13 residues. V lost 8 bases, J lost 4 bases, and 14 bases lay in between. Germline V gives CDR1 KGHSH, CDR2 LQKENI. CDR3 in DNA: TGTGCCAGCACGGGGGGGGCCAGCACTGAAGCTTTCTTT. It yields the protein CASTGGASTEAFF.

The chain carries TRBV2 and TRBJ1-3; perhaps TRBD1 as D (5 bases). CDR1 and CDR2 from the germline V gene are SNHLY and FYNNEI. V lost 3 bases, J lost 2 bases, and 11 bases lay in between. The CDR3 contains 15 residues. In nucleotides, the CDR3 is TGTGCCAGCAGTGACCTCCGCAGGGCTGGAAACACCATATATTTT. Amino acid sequence: CASSDLRRAGNTIYF.

The table lists this clone with a count of one. This chain links TRBV2 with TRBJ1-6; 10 bases line up with TRBD1. The ends lost 7 bases at V and 5 bases at J; junction bases unmatched: 5. This CDR3 is 15 amino acids long. CDR1 SNHLY and CDR2 FYNNEI come from the germline V gene. The CDR3 bases are TGTGCCAGCACCCGACAGGGGGCGCATAATTCACCCCTCCACTTT. Translating it yields CASTRQGAHNSPLHF.

V is TRBV19 and J is TRBJ2-3; maybe TRBD2 (5 bases). Germline V lookup: CDR1 LNHDA, CDR2 SQIVND (reference sequence). CDR3 length: 14 amino acids. V shed 3 bases and J shed 2 bases, with 9 bases lying between them. CDR3 loop: CASSMTGDTDTQYF. The CDR3 nucleotides are TGTGCCAGTAGTATGACCGGGGACACAGATACGCAGTATTTT.

J is TRBJ2-7 and V is TRBV3-1 (or the pseudogene TRBV3-2); 8 positions match TRBD2. This CDR3 comprises 15 residues. CDR1 LGHDT and CDR2 YNNKEL come from the germline V gene (reference sequence). V lost 4 bases to trimming and J lost 5 bases; unmatched junction nucleotides: 10. The CDR3 is CASSPGLEVRNEQYF. The CDR3 DNA reads as TGTGCCAGCAGCCCGGGACTAGAGGTGAGGAACGAGCAGTACTTC.

J is TRBJ2-2 and V is TRBV7-6, with 8 bases lining up with TRBD1. Per germline, CDR1 SGHVS and CDR2 FNYEAQ. CDR3 size: 15 residues. The trim removed 4 bases at V and 4 bases at J, leaving 5 bases unmatched. The CDR3 nucleotides read TGTGCCAGCAGCTCACGGGACAGGTTCACCGGGGAGCTGTTTTTT. Translating it yields CASSSRDRFTGELFF.

The rearrangement uses TRBV5-1 and TRBJ2-3; D call uncertain. Between the trimmed V and J ends, which lost 1 base and 2 bases, there was a span of 5 bases. This CDR3 spans 13 amino acids. Germline V gene sequence: CDR1 SGHRS, CDR2 YFSETQ. CDR3: CASSLIVTDTQYF. The CDR3 DNA reads TGCGCCAGCAGCTTGATAGTCACAGATACGCAGTATTTT. Combining the CDR3 with reference TRBV5-1 and TRBJ2-3 gives the whole variable domain KAGVTQTPRYLIKTRGQQVTLSCSPISGHRSVSWYQQTPGQGLQFLFEYFSETQRNKGNFPGRFSGRQFSNSRSEMNVSTLELGDSALYLCASSLIVTDTQYFGPGTRLTVL.

V usage is TRBV7-3 and J usage is TRBJ2-5, with TRBD1 identical over 8 bases. Germline CDR1 SGHTA, CDR2 FQGTGA. Germline trimming cut 5 bases from V and 5 bases from J; bases unmatched to any gene: 4. This CDR3 is 13 amino acids long. The CDR3 region has the DNA TGTGCCAGCAGCCCCAGGGGGCGGGAGACCCAGTACTTC. As protein: CASSPRGRETQYF.

This clone was counted once. V is TRBV27 and J is TRBJ2-2, with 7 bases lining up with TRBD2. Germline V gene data show CDR1 as MNHEY and CDR2 as SMNVEV (reference sequence). Germline trimming cut 5 bases from V and 2 bases from J; bases unmatched to any gene: 5. This CDR3 contains 15 residues. This chain's CDR3 is CASSRAGLNTGELFF. As DNA, the CDR3 is TGTGCCAGCAGTCGAGCGGGGCTTAACACCGGGGAGCTGTTTTTT.

The rearrangement joins TRBV7-6 to TRBJ1-3, with D tentatively TRBD1 (5 bases). The V gene's germline CDR1 is SGHVS and CDR2 FNYEAQ. Trimming cost V 5 bases and J 2 bases, with 16 bases left between them. The CDR3 runs to 16 residues. As DNA, the CDR3 is TGTGCCAGCAGCAAACAGGATTTGTTGGCTGGAAACACCATATATTTT. Its translation is CASSKQDLLAGNTIYF.

The rearrangement links TRBV9 to TRBJ1-2; 8 nucleotides align to TRBD1. CDR1 and CDR2 from the germline V gene are SGDLS and YYNGEE. Losses at the gene ends were 3 bases for V and 2 bases for J; bases not matched to a gene: 9. The CDR3 sequence is 16 residues long. The chain's CDR3 is CASSGTGWGVNYGYTF. The CDR3 DNA sequence: TGTGCCAGCAGCGGGACAGGGTGGGGGGTGAACTATGGCTACACCTTC.

This clone has only a few counts. V gene TRBV7-9 combines with J gene TRBJ1-6; D might be TRBD1 (5 bases). Looked up from germline, CDR1 is SEHNR and CDR2 is FQNEAQ (reference sequence). The CDR3 sequence is 15 residues long. V shed 3 bases and J shed 2 bases, with 8 bases lying between them. The CDR3 nucleotides read TGTGCCAGCAGCTTGGACAACCCCTATAATTCACCCCTCCACTTT. Protein sequence: CASSLDNPYNSPLHF.

V and J are TRBV6-1 and TRBJ1-5; TRBD1 is a possible D gene (6 bases). Trimming shortened V by 2 bases and J by 4 bases, and 9 bases separated the two germline ends. Germline assignment: CDR1 MNHNS and CDR2 SASEGT. The CDR3 runs to 14 residues. Here the CDR3 DNA reads TGTGCCAGCAGTGAAAGTCAGGGGAATCAGCCCCAGCATTTT. Encoded protein: CASSESQGNQPQHF.

The CDR3, as DNA: TGTGCCAGCAGTTTAATGGACAGTAATTCACCCCTCCACTTT. Protein: CASSLMDSNSPLHF. The chain couples TRBV27 to TRBJ1-6; tentative D call: TRBD1 (6 bases). Germline CDR1 MNHEY, CDR2 SMNVEV (reference sequence). This CDR3 is built from 14 residues. V was cut by 2 bases and J by 6 bases, with 8 bases left in between.

J is TRBJ1-5 and V is TRBV5-4; D gene uncertain. The length of the CDR3 is 15 residues. Germline V gene sequence: CDR1 SGHNT, CDR2 YYREEE (reference sequence). V gave up 4 bases and J gave up 3 bases, with 14 bases separating them. CDR3 protein: CASSPGRGDNQPQHF. The DNA of the CDR3 is TGTGCCAGCAGCCCCGGACGGGGTGACAATCAGCCCCAGCATTTT.

This clone was recorded once. CDR3 bases: TGTGCCAGCAGCTCGACAGGCAATAATCAGCCCCAGCATTTT. Translating it yields CASSSTGNNQPQHF. This rearrangement joins TRBV7-2 to TRBJ1-5, with D perhaps matching TRBD1 (6 bases). CDR3 size: 14 residues. Between the trimmed V and J ends, which lost 4 bases and 4 bases, there was a span of 11 bases. Germline CDR1 SGHTA, CDR2 FQGNSA.

This clone is a singleton in its sample. The chain couples TRBV6-1 to TRBJ2-7; D possibly corresponds to TRBD2 (6 bases). V was clipped by 2 bases and J by 6 bases, with 11 bases between them. This CDR3 contains 13 residues. Looked up from germline, CDR1 is MNHNS and CDR2 is SASEGT. CDR3 amino acids: CASSERGTGEQYF. In DNA form, the CDR3 reads TGTGCCAGCAGTGAACGGGGGACTGGCGAGCAGTACTTC.